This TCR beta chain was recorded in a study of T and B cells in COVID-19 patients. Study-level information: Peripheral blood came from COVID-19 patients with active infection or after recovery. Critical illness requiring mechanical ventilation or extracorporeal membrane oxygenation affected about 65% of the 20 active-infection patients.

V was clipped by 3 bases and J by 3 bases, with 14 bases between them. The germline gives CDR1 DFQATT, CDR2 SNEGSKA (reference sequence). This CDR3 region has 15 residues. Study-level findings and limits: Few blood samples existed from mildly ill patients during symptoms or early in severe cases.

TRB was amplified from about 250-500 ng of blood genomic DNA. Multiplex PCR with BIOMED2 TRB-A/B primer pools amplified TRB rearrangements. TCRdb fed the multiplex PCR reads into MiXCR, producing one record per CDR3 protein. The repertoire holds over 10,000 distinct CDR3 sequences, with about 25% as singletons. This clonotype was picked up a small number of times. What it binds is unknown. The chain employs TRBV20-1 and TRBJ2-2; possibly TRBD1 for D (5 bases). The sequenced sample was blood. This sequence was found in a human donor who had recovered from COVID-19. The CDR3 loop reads CSARAQGRDTGELFF. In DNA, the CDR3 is TGCAGTGCTAGGGCTCAGGGTAGAGACACCGGGGAGCTGTTTTTT.